The 8 T cell receptor beta chains given below trace back to one sample, sequenced in a study of blood T cell repertoires in COVID-19. TCRdb's copy holds only in-frame clones and misses some; the assay was immunoSEQ multiplex PCR. Altogether 330,000 or so clones are present, roughly 87% being singletons, with the ten largest covering roughly a tenth. Sequencing input: peripheral blood. The receptor set was obtained from a man younger than 40 with COVID-19, enrolled during active disease.

Regarding this clone: Additional DNA sequences in this sample encode the identical CDR3. The chain links TRBV5-4 to TRBJ1-1, with a tentative D call TRBD1 (6 bases). This CDR3 contains 14 residues. Trimming shortened V by 4 bases and J by 5 bases, and 15 bases separated the two germline ends. The V gene's germline CDR1 is SGHNT and CDR2 YYREEE (reference sequence). The chain's CDR3 is CASSLGGGATEAFF. CDR3 coding DNA: TGTGCCAGCAGCCTTGGGGGGGGCGCAACTGAAGCTTTCTTT. Using reference TRBV5-4 and TRBJ1-1 for the parts outside the CDR3, the full variable domain is ETGVTQSPTHLIKTRGQQVTLRCSSQSGHNTVSWYQQALGQGPQFIFQYYREEENGRGNFPPRFSGLQFPNYSSELNVNALELDDSALYLCASSLGGGATEAFFGQGTRLTVV.

The rearrangement links TRBV19 to TRBJ2-7; D is possibly TRBD1 (6 bases). The V gene lost 3 bases and the J gene lost 0 bases, with 12 bases spanning the gap. CDR3 length equals 15 residues. In germline, CDR1 is LNHDA, CDR2 SQIVND (reference sequence). CDR3 loop: CASSMDSSNSYEQYF. CDR3 nucleotides: TGTGCCAGTAGTATGGACAGCTCCAACTCCTACGAGCAGTACTTC.

V is TRBV6-4 and J is TRBJ1-2, with D possibly being TRBD1 (6 bases). The V gene lost 5 bases and the J gene lost 1 base, with 14 bases spanning the gap. This CDR3 comprises 15 residues. CDR1 is MRHNA, CDR2 SNTAGT, per germline. The CDR3 bases are TGTGCCAGCAGTCCAGAGGACAGTCTTAACTATGGCTACACCTTC. It specifies CASSPEDSLNYGYTF.

The rearrangement uses TRBV4-3 and TRBJ2-7; 12 bases map to TRBD2. The germline gives CDR1 LGHNA, CDR2 YSLEER. V lost 4 bases and J lost 5; bases outside the gene matches: 15. The CDR3 spans 18 residues. The CDR3 DNA follows: TGCGCCAGCAGCCTCGACCTGACCCGGACTAGCGGGATCGACGAGCAGTACTTC. Protein product: CASSLDLTRTSGIDEQYF.

This chain uses TRBV19 with TRBJ1-1, with 7 bases identical to TRBD1. The CDR3 runs 17 residues. Germline trimming cut 1 base from V and 3 bases from J; bases unmatched to any gene: 11. Germline V CDR1 and CDR2: LNHDA, SQIVND (reference sequence). The CDR3 DNA sequence: TGTGCCAGTAGTATAGGCATACTGACAGGGTCGTACACTGAAGCTTTCTTT. Protein sequence: CASSIGILTGSYTEAFF.

The chain carries TRBV30 and TRBJ1-2; 8 nucleotides match TRBD1. V trimming: 2 bases; J trimming: 4 bases; junction bases outside the gene matches: 3. The CDR3 length is 13 residues. Germline CDR1 is GTSNPN and CDR2 is SVGIG (reference sequence). Here the CDR3 DNA reads TGTGCCTGGAGTAACCAGGGGGCCTATGGCTACACCTTC. This sequence encodes CAWSNQGAYGYTF.

The V and J genes are TRBV9 and TRBJ2-3; D might be TRBD1 (6 bases). This CDR3 is built from 14 residues. Deletions cut 2 bases from V and 0 bases from J, with 7 bases between. Germline lookup yields CDR1 SGDLS and CDR2 YYNGEE. CDR3: CASSVTGSTDTQYF. The CDR3 nucleotides are TGTGCCAGCAGCGTTACAGGGAGCACAGATACGCAGTATTTT.

The chain uses TRBV29-1 and TRBJ2-3, with 11 bases that match TRBD2. J lost 5 bases, V lost 1 base, and 8 bases had no gene match. Germline V gene data show CDR1 as SQVTM and CDR2 as ANQGSEA. CDR3 length: 16 amino acids. Here the CDR3 DNA reads TGCAGCGTTGAAGTCGTTAGCGGGGGGGTTGGAGATACGCAGTATTTT. Translated: CSVEVVSGGVGDTQYF.